The 3 T cell receptor beta chains reported below all come from one sample, sequenced in a study of T cell responses to AZD1222 COVID-19 vaccine. Only in-frame clones appear in the TCRdb table, and some are missing; sequencing was by immunoSEQ multiplex PCR. The sample yields more than 90,000 clones, over 75% seen once. Source: peripheral blood, taken 28 days after the second AZD1222 dose. The receptor set was obtained from an adult who received the AZD1222 COVID-19 vaccine.

The CDR3: CASSPGGVSPLHF. CDR3 nucleotides: TGTGCCAGCAGCCCAGGGGGGGTCTCACCCCTCCACTTT. The chain joins TRBV7-9 to TRBJ1-6, with 7 bases that match TRBD1. This CDR3 has 13 amino acids. Germline values: CDR1 SEHNR, CDR2 FQNEAQ (reference sequence). J gave up 10 bases and V 5 bases, and 5 bases lay outside the gene matches.

The chain carries TRBV27 and TRBJ2-2; 9 nucleotides line up with TRBD2. The CDR3 runs to 16 residues. Germline values: CDR1 MNHEY, CDR2 SMNVEV (reference sequence). J gave up 3 bases and V 9 bases, and 11 bases lay outside the gene matches. CDR3 protein: CARLPRSSGDTGELFF. The CDR3 DNA is TGTGCCAGGTTACCCCGGTCTAGCGGGGACACCGGGGAGCTGTTTTTT.

The chain has TRBV5-5 and TRBJ2-5; 10 bases agree with TRBD1. The CDR3 has 16 amino acids. Germline CDR1 is SGHKS and CDR2 is YYEKEE (reference sequence). The V and J ends lost 4 bases and 5 bases, in that order; junction bases with no gene match: 11. CDR3 DNA: TGTGCCAGCAGCCAGGGACAGGGGACCCGGGGGGAGACCCAGTACTTC. Translated, it gives CASSQGQGTRGETQYF.